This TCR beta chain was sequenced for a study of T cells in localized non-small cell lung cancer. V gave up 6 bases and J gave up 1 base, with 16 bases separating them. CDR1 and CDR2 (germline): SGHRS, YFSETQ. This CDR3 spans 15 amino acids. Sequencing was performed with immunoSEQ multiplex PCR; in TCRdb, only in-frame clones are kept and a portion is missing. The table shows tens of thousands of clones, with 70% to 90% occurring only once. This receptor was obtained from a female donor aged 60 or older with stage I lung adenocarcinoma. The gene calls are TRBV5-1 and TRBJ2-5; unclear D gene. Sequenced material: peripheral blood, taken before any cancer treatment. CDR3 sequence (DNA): TGCGCCAGCAACTCTCTTCCCGGCCCCCAAGAGACCCAGTACTTC. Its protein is CASNSLPGPQETQYF.